Below, one TCR beta chain is given with its context. The antigen remains unidentified. Documented time point: week 11, during vaccination. It was 300 ug of mutant IDH1 20-mer peptide that made up each vaccine dose, given with topical imiquimod. The sample originates from a study of a mutant IDH1 vaccine in newly diagnosed glioma. Turning to the study itself: Most had both radiotherapy and temozolomide beforehand; others had only one. Study outcomes and limitations: The occurrence of vaccine-induced immune responses was seen in around 92% of patients.

Here immunoSEQ multiplex PCR was the method, and the copy in TCRdb shows in-frame clones only, minus some. Altogether about 120,000 clones are present, roughly 90% being singletons, with the ten largest covering roughly 0.61%. The sequence came from a woman aged 50 to 65 with glioma. This material consisted of PBMCs, taken from a glioma patient whose treatment included an IDH1 peptide vaccine.

The CDR3 nucleotides read TGTGCCATCAGTGGGGATGGACTACTCACAGATACGCAGTATTTT. Protein sequence: CAISGDGLLTDTQYF. The chain uses TRBV10-3 and TRBJ2-3; TRBD2 might be the D (6 bases). The CDR3 contains 15 residues. Germline CDR1 and CDR2: ENHRY and SYGVKD. Trimming pared 4 bases from V and 2 bases from J, leaving 13 bases between.